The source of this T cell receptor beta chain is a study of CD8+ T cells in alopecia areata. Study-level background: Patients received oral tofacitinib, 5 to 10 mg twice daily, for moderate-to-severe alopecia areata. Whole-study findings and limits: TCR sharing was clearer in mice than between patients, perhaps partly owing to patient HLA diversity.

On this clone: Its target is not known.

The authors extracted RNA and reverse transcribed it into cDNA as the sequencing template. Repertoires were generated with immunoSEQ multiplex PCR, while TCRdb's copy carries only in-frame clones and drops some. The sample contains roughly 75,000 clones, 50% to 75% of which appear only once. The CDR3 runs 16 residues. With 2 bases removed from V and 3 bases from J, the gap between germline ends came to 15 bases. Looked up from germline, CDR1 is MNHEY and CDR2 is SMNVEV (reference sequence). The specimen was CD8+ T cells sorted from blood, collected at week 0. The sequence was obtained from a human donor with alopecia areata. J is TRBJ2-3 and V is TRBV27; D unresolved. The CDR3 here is CASSLGKYGPTDTQYF. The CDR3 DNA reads TGTGCCAGCAGTTTAGGCAAATATGGGCCGACAGATACGCAGTATTTT.